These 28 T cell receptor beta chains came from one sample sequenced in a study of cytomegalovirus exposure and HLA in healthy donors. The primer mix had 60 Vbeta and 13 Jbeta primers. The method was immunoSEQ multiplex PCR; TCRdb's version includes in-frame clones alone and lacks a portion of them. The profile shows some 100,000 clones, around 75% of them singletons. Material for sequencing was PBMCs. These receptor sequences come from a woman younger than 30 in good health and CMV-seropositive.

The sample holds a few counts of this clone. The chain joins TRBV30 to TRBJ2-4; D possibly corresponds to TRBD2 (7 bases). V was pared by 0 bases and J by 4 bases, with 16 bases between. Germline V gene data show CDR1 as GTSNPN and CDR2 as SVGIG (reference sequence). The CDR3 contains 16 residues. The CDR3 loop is CAWSVKGGGSKNIQYF. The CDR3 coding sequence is TGTGCCTGGAGTGTAAAGGGGGGGGGATCTAAAAACATTCAGTACTTC.

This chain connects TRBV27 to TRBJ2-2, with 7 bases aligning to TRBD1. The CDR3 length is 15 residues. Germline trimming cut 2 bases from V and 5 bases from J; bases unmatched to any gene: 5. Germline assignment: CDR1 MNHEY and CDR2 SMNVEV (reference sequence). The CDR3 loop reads CASSLRQGRTGELFF. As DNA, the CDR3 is TGTGCCAGCAGTTTACGACAGGGTAGGACCGGGGAGCTGTTTTTT.

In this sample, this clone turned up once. CDR3 bases: TGCGCCAGCAGCCAAGAATATGCGGGAGCGGGGTTCAATGAGCAGTTCTTC. It translates to CASSQEYAGAGFNEQFF. The V and J genes are TRBV4-3 and TRBJ2-1; 7 positions agree with TRBD2. This CDR3 contains 17 residues. The V and J ends lost 0 bases and 6 bases, in that order; junction bases with no gene match: 11. The germline CDR1 and CDR2 sequences are LGHNA and YSLEER.

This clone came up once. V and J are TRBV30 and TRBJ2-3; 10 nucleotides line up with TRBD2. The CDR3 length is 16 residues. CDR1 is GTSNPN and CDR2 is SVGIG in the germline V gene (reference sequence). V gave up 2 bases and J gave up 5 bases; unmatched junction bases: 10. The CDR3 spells CAWSPGLAGDIDTQYF. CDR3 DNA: TGTGCCTGGAGTCCCGGGCTAGCGGGAGACATAGATACGCAGTATTTT.

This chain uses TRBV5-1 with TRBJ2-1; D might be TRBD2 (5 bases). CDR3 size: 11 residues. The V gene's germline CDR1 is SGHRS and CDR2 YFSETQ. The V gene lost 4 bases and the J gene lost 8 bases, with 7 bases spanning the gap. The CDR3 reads CASSERDEQFF. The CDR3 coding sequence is TGCGCCAGCAGCGAGAGGGATGAGCAGTTCTTC.

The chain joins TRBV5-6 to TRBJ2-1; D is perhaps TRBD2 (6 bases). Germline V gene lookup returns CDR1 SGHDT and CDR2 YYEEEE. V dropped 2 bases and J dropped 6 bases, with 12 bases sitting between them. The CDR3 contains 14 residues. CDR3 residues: CASSLLLALNEQFF. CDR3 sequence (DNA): TGTGCCAGCAGCTTATTGCTAGCGCTCAATGAGCAGTTCTTC.

The chain's CDR3 is CAWSVGDNEQFF. In nucleotides, the CDR3 is TGTGCCTGGAGTGTCGGGGACAATGAGCAGTTCTTC. The rearrangement uses TRBV30 and TRBJ2-1, with D tentatively TRBD2 (5 bases). The CDR3 is made up of 12 amino acids. V shed 0 bases and J shed 5 bases, with 5 bases lying between them. Germline V lookup: CDR1 GTSNPN, CDR2 SVGIG (reference sequence).

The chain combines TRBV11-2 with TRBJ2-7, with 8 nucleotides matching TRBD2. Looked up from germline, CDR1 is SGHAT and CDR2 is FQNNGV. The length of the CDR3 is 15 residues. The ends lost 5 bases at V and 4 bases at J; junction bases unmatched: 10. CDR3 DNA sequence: TGTGCCAGCAGCCCATTGCGGGAGGCCTGGTACGAGCAGTACTTC. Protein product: CASSPLREAWYEQYF.

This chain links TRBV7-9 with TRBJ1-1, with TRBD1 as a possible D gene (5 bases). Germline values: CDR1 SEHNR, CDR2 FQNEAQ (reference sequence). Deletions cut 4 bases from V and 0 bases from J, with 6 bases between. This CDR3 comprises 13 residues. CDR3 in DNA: TGTGCCAGCAGCTACAGGTTGAACACTGAAGCTTTCTTT. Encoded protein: CASSYRLNTEAFF.

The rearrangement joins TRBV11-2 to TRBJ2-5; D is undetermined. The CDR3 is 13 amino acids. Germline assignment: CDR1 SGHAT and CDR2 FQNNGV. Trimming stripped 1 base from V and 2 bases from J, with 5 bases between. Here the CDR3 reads CASSLGQQETQYF. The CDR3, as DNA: TGTGCCAGCAGCTTAGGACAACAAGAGACCCAGTACTTC.

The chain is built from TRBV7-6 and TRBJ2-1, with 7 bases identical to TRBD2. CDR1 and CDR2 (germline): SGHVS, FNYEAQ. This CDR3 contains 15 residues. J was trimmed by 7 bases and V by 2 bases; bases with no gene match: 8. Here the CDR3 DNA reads TGTGCCAGCAGCTTACAAGGCAGCGGGATTAATGAGCAGTTCTTC. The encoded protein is CASSLQGSGINEQFF.

CDR3 region: CASSLDRGGTEAFF. The DNA for the CDR3 is TGCGCCAGCAGCTTGGACAGGGGAGGCACTGAAGCTTTCTTT. The gene calls are TRBV5-1 and TRBJ1-1; TRBD1 agrees at 7 bases. V gave up 0 bases and J gave up 4 bases; unmatched junction bases: 3. This CDR3 has 14 residues. Germline CDR1 SGHRS, CDR2 YFSETQ.

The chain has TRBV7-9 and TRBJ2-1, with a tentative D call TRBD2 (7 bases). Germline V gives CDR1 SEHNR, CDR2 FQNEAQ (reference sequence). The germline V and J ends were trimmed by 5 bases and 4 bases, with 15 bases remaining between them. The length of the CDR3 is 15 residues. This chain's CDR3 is CASSPGRGYYNEQFF. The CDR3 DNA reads TGTGCCAGCAGCCCAGGGAGGGGGTATTACAATGAGCAGTTCTTC.

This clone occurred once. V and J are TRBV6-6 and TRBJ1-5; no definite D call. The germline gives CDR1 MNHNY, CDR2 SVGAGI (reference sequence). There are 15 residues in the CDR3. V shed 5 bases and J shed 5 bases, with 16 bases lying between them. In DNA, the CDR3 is TGTGCCAGCAGTCAACTGACGGCTCAGGATCAGCCCCAGCATTTT. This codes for CASSQLTAQDQPQHF.

The CDR3 DNA reads as TGTGCCAGCACCTCAGGGCTAGCGGGAGCTGAGCAGTTCTTC. Protein: CASTSGLAGAEQFF. The chain has TRBV7-8 and TRBJ2-1; 10 nucleotides agree with TRBD2. This CDR3 comprises 14 residues. V lost 7 bases to trimming and J lost 9 bases; unmatched junction nucleotides: 9. CDR1 is SGHVS and CDR2 is FQNEAQ in the germline V gene.

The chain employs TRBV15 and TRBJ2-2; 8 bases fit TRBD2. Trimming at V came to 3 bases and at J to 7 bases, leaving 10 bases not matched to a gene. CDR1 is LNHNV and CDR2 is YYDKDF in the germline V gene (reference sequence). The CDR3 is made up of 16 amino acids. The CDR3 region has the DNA TGTGCCACCAGCAGGGGACTAGGGATCCCAAACGGGGAGCTGTTTTTT. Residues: CATSRGLGIPNGELFF. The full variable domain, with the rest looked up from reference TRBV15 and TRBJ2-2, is DAMVIQNPRYQVTQFGKPVTLSCSQTLNHNVMYWYQQKSSQAPKLLFHYYDKDFNNEADTPDNFQSRRPNTSFCFLDIRSPGLGDTAMYLCATSRGLGIPNGELFFGEGSRLTVL.

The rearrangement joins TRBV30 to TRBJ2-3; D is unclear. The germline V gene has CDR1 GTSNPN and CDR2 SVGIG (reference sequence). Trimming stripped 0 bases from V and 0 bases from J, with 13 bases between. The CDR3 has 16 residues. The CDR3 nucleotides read TGTGCCTGGAGTGTACCCGGGTCTACTAGCACAGATACGCAGTATTTT. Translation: CAWSVPGSTSTDTQYF.

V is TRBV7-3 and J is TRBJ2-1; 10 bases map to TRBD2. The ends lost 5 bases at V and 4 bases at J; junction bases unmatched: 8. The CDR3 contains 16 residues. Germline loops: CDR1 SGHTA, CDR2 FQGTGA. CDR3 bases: TGTGCCAGCAGCCCCTCAGCGGGAGGGGGGTACAATGAGCAGTTCTTC. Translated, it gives CASSPSAGGGYNEQFF.

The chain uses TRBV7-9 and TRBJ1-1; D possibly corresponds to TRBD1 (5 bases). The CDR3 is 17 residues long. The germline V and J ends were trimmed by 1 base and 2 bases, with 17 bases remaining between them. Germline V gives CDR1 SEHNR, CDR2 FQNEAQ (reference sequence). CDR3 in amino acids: CASSLGWGVSRNTEAFF. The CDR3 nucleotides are TGTGCCAGCAGCTTAGGTTGGGGGGTCTCGCGAAACACTGAAGCTTTCTTT.

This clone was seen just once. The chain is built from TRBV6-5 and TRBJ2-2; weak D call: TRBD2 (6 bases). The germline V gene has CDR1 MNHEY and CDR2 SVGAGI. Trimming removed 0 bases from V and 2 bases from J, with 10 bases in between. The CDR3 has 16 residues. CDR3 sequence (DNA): TGTGCCAGCAGTTACTCCGGGAGCCTTAACACCGGGGAGCTGTTTTTT. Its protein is CASSYSGSLNTGELFF.

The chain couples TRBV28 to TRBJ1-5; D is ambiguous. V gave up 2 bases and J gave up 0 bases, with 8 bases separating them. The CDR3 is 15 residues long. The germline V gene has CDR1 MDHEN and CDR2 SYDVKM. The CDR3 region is CASSLIVDSNQPQHF. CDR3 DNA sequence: TGTGCCAGCAGTTTAATTGTAGATAGCAATCAGCCCCAGCATTTT.

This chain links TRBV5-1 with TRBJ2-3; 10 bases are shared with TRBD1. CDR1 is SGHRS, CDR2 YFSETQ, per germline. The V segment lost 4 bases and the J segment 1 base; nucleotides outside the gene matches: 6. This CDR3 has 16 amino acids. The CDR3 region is CASSRLTGGGTDTQYF. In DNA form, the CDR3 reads TGCGCCAGCAGCCGACTGACAGGGGGCGGCACAGATACGCAGTATTTT.

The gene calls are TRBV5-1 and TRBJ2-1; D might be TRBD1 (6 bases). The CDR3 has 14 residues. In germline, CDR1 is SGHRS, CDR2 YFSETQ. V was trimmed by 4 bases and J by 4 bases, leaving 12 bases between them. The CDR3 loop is CASSPRDIYNEQFF. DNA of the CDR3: TGCGCCAGCAGCCCACGGGACATATACAATGAGCAGTTCTTC.

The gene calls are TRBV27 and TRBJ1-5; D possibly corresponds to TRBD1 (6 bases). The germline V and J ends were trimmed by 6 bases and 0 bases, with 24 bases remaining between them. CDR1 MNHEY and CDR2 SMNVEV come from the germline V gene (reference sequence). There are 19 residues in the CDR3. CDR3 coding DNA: TGTGCCAGCAGGTCTTCGAGTGGGACATCCCTTTATAGCAATCAGCCCCAGCATTTT. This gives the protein CASRSSSGTSLYSNQPQHF.

The CDR3 nucleotides read TGTGCCAGCAGCAATGGAGCGGGGAGCTCCTACGAGCAGTACTTC. It specifies CASSNGAGSSYEQYF. The chain combines TRBV5-6 with TRBJ2-7; 7 positions agree with TRBD2. V lost 4 bases to trimming and J lost 0 bases; unmatched junction nucleotides: 7. CDR1 is SGHDT and CDR2 is YYEEEE in the germline V gene. The CDR3 has 15 amino acids.

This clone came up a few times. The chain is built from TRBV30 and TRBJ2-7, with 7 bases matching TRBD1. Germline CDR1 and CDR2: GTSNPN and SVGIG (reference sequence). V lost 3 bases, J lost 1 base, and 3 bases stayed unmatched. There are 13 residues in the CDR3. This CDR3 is CAWSLRGSYEQYF. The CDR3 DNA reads TGTGCCTGGAGCCTCAGGGGGTCCTACGAGCAGTACTTC.

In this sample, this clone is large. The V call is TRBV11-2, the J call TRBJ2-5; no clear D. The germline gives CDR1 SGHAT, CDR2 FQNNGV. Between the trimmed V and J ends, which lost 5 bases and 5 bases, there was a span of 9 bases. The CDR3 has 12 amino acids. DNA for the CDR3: TGTGCCAGCAGCAGCTACGAGGAGACCCAGTACTTC. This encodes CASSSYEETQYF.

CDR3 residues: CASSLSGLANEQFF. The CDR3 DNA follows: TGTGCCAGCAGCTTATCGGGACTAGCGAATGAGCAGTTCTTC. The genes are TRBV11-2 and TRBJ2-1; 10 positions match TRBD2. The CDR3 has 14 amino acids. V shed 2 bases and J 7 bases; nucleotides not matched to a gene: 2. The germline CDR1 and CDR2 sequences are SGHAT and FQNNGV.